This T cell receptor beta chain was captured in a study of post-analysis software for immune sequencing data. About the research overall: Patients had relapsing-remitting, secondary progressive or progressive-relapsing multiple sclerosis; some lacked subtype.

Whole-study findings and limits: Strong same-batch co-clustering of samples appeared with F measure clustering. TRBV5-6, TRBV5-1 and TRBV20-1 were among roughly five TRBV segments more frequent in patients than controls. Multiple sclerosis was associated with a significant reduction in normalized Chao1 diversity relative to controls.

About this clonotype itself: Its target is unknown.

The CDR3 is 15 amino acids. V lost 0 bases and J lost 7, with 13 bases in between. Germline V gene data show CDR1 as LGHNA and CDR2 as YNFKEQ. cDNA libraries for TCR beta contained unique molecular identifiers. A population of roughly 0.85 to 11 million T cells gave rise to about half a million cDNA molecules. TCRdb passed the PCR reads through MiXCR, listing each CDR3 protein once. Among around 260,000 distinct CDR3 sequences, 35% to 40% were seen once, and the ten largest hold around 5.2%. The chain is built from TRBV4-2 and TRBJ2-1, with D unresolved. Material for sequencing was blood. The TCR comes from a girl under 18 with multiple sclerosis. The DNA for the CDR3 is TGTGCCAGCAGCCAAGAACCCTCGACGAGGAATGAGCAGTTCTTC. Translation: CASSQEPSTRNEQFF.